The clone carrying this T cell receptor (beta chain) was seen more than once but under ten times. Antigen: not known. As to treatment: oral pan-JAK inhibitor, 5-10 mg twice daily. The data derive from a study of CD8+ T cells in alopecia areata. Study-wide results and caveats: Researchers report lesional scalp, most notably alopecia totalis/universalis, outstripped normal scalp in clonality. Normal skin contains resident alphabeta T cells, and these are also sequenced in scalp samples. Scalp clonality, along with expanded CD8+ clones among the top 100, was significantly decreased by tofacitinib.

The J segment lost 4 bases and the V segment lost 6 bases, leaving 5 bases of the junction unmatched. The germline V gene has CDR1 LNHNV and CDR2 YYDKDF (reference sequence). The CDR3 has 13 amino acids. Extracted RNA was reverse transcribed into cDNA, the sequencing template. The method was immunoSEQ multiplex PCR; TCRdb's version includes in-frame clones alone and lacks a portion of them. The sample has about 100,000 clones; about 40% are singletons. The chain uses TRBV15 and TRBJ2-7, with TRBD2 matching 8 bases. This receptor was taken from a human donor with alopecia areata. The sample was CD8+ T cells sorted from blood, taken at week 24, from a patient treated with tofacitinib. In DNA, the CDR3 is TGTGCCACCAGGCCTAGCGGGTATTACGAGCAGTACTTC. It specifies CATRPSGYYEQYF.